The 11 T cell receptor beta chains presented below share a single source sample, sequenced in a study of cytomegalovirus exposure and HLA in healthy donors. With 60 Vbeta and 13 Jbeta primers, the PCR was carried out. Produced via immunoSEQ multiplex PCR; TCRdb's table is partial and in-frame only. The profile covers about 150,000 clones, with approximately 83% appearing a single time and less than 2% taken by the ten largest. Sequenced input: PBMCs. All receptors come from a woman between 18 and 30 years old in good health and CMV-seronegative.

J is TRBJ2-5 and V is TRBV27; 7 bases are shared with TRBD1. The J call is in doubt because the DNA end fits TRBJ2-7 better. The CDR3 covers 14 residues. CDR1 and CDR2 (germline): MNHEY, SMNVEV (reference sequence). This chain's CDR3 is CASSVYRGPYEQYF. In DNA form, the CDR3 reads TGTGCCAGCAGTGTATACAGGGGCCCCTACGAGCAGTACTTC.

This rearrangement joins TRBV7-9 to TRBJ1-1, with 7 bases lining up with TRBD1. J was trimmed by 3 bases and V by 4 bases; bases with no gene match: 11. This CDR3 comprises 16 residues. CDR1 and CDR2 (germline): SEHNR, FQNEAQ (reference sequence). CDR3 coding DNA: TGTGCCAGCAGCTCCCGGGACAGAGTGTCGGACACTGAAGCTTTCTTT. Its translation: CASSSRDRVSDTEAFF.

The chain uses TRBV20-1 and TRBJ1-2; D is possibly TRBD1 (5 bases). The CDR3 contains 10 residues. Germline lookup yields CDR1 DFQATT and CDR2 SNEGSKA (reference sequence). CDR3: CGWYRSGYTF. CDR3 bases: TGCGGTTGGTACAGGTCCGGCTACACCTTC.

The chain has TRBV6-1 and TRBJ1-5; D is perhaps TRBD1 (5 bases). The CDR3 contains 14 residues. CDR1 is MNHNS, CDR2 SASEGT, per germline. Trimming removed 8 bases from V and 7 bases from J, with 18 bases in between. CDR3 DNA sequence: TGTGCCAGCCCGAGAGATCAGGGAAGCCAGCCCCAGCATTTT. It encodes CASPRDQGSQPQHF.

V is TRBV6-5 and J is TRBJ1-2; 7 nucleotides align to TRBD1. V lost 4 bases to trimming and J lost 0 bases; unmatched junction nucleotides: 5. This CDR3 contains 15 residues. The V gene's germline CDR1 is MNHEY and CDR2 SVGAGI. CDR3 amino acids: CASSLRQGSNYGYTF. Written as DNA, the CDR3 is TGTGCCAGCAGTTTAAGACAGGGCTCTAACTATGGCTACACCTTC.

This clone was picked up a small number of times. This sequence joins TRBV5-1 and TRBJ2-7, with D possibly matching TRBD1 (5 bases). CDR1 is SGHRS and CDR2 is YFSETQ in the germline V gene. Trimming left V 4 bases short and J 2 bases short, with 10 bases between. The CDR3 length is 13 residues. The chain's CDR3 is CASSVGLTYEQYF. The CDR3 coding sequence is TGCGCCAGCAGCGTGGGGCTGACCTACGAGCAGTACTTC.

J is TRBJ2-5 and V is TRBV5-4; 12 positions agree with TRBD2. V gave up 3 bases and J gave up 4 bases; unmatched junction bases: 10. The CDR3 is made up of 17 amino acids. Germline V gene sequence: CDR1 SGHNT, CDR2 YYREEE (reference sequence). The CDR3 protein is CASSSKTSGGWGETQYF. Here the CDR3 DNA reads TGTGCCAGCAGCTCCAAGACTAGCGGGGGCTGGGGAGAGACCCAGTACTTC. The full variable domain, with the rest looked up from reference TRBV5-4 and TRBJ2-5, is ETGVTQSPTHLIKTRGQQVTLRCSSQSGHNTVSWYQQALGQGPQFIFQYYREEENGRGNFPPRFSGLQFPNYSSELNVNALELDDSALYLCASSSKTSGGWGETQYFGPGTRLLVL.

The chain couples TRBV4-2 to TRBJ1-2; 9 bases agree with TRBD1. From germline, CDR1 is LGHNA and CDR2 YNFKEQ. V lost 2 bases, J lost 8 bases, and 15 bases stayed unmatched. CDR3 length: 17 amino acids. In DNA form, the CDR3 reads TGTGCCAGCAGCCAAACCGGGACAGGGCGGTTCGGATTAGGCTACACCTTC. It translates to CASSQTGTGRFGLGYTF.

The chain employs TRBV29-1 and TRBJ1-2, with D possibly matching TRBD1 (6 bases). CDR3 length: 13 amino acids. V lost 7 bases and J lost 0, with 12 bases in between. Germline loops: CDR1 SQVTM, CDR2 ANQGSEA. The CDR3 spells CSAGTRSNYGYTF. CDR3 bases: TGCAGCGCCGGGACACGATCTAACTATGGCTACACCTTC.

This chain links TRBV6-1 with TRBJ1-4; 11 bases agree with TRBD1. V lost 2 bases to trimming and J lost 8 bases; unmatched junction nucleotides: 4. Germline V gene sequence: CDR1 MNHNS, CDR2 SASEGT. The CDR3 length is 15 residues. The CDR3: CASSEPGQGGEKLFF. The CDR3 DNA sequence: TGTGCCAGCAGTGAACCGGGACAGGGGGGAGAAAAACTGTTTTTT.

V usage is TRBV28 and J usage is TRBJ1-6; D perhaps matches TRBD1 (5 bases). V gave up 8 bases and J gave up 10 bases, with 21 bases separating them. Germline CDR1 and CDR2: MDHEN and SYDVKM. The CDR3 runs 15 residues. CDR3 in DNA: TGTGCCAGCCAGTTTAGGTTCGGGGGAGGGTCACCCCTCCACTTT. Protein sequence: CASQFRFGGGSPLHF. Looking up the rest from reference TRBV28 and TRBJ1-6 gives the full variable domain: DVKVTQSSRYLVKRTGEKVFLECVQDMDHENMFWYRQDPGLGLRLIYFSYDVKMKEKGDIPEGYSVSREKKERFSLILESASTNQTSMYLCASQFRFGGGSPLHFGNGTRLTVT.